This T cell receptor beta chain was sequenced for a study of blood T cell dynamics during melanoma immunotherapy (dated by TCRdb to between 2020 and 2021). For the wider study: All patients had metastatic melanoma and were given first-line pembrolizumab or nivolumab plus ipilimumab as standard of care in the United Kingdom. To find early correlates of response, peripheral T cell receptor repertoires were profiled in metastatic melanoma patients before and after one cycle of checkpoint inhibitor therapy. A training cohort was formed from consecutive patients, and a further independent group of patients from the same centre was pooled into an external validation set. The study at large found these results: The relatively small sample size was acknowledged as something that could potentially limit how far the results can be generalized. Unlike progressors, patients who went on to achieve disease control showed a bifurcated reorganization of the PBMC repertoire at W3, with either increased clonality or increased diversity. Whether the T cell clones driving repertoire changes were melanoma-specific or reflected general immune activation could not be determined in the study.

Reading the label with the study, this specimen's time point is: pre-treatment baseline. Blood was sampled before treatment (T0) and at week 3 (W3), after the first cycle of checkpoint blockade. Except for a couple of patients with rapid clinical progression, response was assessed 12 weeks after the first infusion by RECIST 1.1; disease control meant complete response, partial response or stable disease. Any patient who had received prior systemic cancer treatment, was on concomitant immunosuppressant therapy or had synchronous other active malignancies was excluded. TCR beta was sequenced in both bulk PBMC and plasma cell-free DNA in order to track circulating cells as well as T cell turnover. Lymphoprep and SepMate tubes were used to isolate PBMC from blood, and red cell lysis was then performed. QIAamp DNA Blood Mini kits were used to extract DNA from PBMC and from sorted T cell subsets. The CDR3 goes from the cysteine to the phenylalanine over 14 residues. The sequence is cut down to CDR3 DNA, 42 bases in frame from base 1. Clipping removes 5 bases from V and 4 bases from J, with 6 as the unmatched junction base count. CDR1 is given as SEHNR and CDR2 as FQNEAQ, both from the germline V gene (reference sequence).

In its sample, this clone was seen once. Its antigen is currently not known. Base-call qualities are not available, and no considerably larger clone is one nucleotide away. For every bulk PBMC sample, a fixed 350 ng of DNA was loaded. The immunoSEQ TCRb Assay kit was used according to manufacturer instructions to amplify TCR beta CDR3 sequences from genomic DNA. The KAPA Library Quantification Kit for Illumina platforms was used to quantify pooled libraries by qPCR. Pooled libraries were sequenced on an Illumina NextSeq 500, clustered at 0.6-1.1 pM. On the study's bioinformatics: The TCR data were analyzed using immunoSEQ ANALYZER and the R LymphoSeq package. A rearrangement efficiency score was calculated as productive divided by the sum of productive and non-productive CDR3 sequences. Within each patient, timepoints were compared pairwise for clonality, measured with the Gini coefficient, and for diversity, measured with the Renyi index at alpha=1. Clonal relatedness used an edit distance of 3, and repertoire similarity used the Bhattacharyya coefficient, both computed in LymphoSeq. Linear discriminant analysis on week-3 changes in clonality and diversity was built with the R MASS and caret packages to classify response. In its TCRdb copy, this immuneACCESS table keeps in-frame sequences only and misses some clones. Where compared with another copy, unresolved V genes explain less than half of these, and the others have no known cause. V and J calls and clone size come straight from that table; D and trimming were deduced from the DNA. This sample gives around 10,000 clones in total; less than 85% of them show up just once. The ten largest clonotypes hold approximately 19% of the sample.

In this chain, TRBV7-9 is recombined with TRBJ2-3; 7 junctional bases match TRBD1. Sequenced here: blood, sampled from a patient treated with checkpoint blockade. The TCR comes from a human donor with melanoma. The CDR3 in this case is CASSSRTGADTQYF. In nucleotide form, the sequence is TGTGCCAGCAGCAGCAGGACAGGTGCAGATACGCAGTATTTT.